This T cell receptor (beta chain) was identified in a study of identical twins. TCRdb used MiXCR to reprocess the 5' RACE reads, holding one entry per CDR3 protein. This table holds hundreds of thousands of distinct CDR3 sequences, 24% found once. A note on this clonotype: Its antigen is not identified.

Germline V lookup: CDR1 MNHNS, CDR2 SASEGT. The CDR3 extends over 16 amino acids. J was trimmed by 0 bases and V by 7 bases; bases with no gene match: 11. Study conclusions and caveats: Memory repertoires lacked the insertion deficit that abundant cord blood beta clonotypes showed.

These data were likewise used in another study, on T cells expressing NK-cell markers. That report adds: Six or seven donors had dominant NKG2C+ clonotypes that comprised roughly 1.0-8% of their CD8+ T cells.

This receptor was identified in a woman under 30 in good health. The sample comprised CD4+ T cells sorted from blood. V gene TRBV6-1 combines with J gene TRBJ2-7, with 8 bases matching TRBD2. Here the CDR3 reads CASTLSGGSGSYEQYF. The CDR3 DNA sequence: TGTGCCAGCACACTCAGCGGGGGTTCGGGCTCCTACGAGCAGTACTTC.